This T cell receptor beta chain derives from a study of blood T cell repertoires in COVID-19 (dated by TCRdb to 2019 to 2021). For the study in its entirety: The collaborator samples originated in the United States, Italy and Spain and spanned the acute and convalescent phases of COVID-19. The samples were drawn from the first 160 participants of the ongoing ImmuneRACE study and from 1,254 subjects provided by 6 global collaborators. The dataset comprised deeply sampled blood TCRbeta repertoires from subjects exposed to, actively infected with, or recovered from COVID-19. Where HLA class I and class II types were available, the types were taken from metadata supplied by the sample provider, not from assay-based typing. The material from the prospective study consisted of cDNA or gDNA derived from T cells, B-cell-depleted T cells, or PBMCs. Sample metadata almost always included a de-identified subject ID, COVID-19 status, age in years and sex. The repertoires were released in a freely available public database intended as a resource for research on the immune response to SARS-CoV-2. Overall study results and their limits: Clinical and demographic metadata were provided uncurated, with the amount varying by source and participant.

The immunoSEQ Assay, a bias-controlled multiplex PCR, was used to amplify TCRbeta CDR3 regions from genomic DNA. Per the authors' processing: Nucleated cell counts per sample were estimated from amplification of reference gene primers within the assay. To quantify the absolute abundance of each unique TCRbeta CDR3 rearrangement, sequence reads were collapsed and filtered. For each sample, productive Simpson clonality was calculated as the square root of Simpson's diversity index across productive rearrangements. This immuneACCESS table, as held by TCRdb, lists in-frame sequences with V and J called but not all clones. Of the missing ones, under half trace to an unresolved V gene in checked studies; the others have no known cause. That table is the source of V, J and clone size, and D and trimming were worked out from the DNA. This sample is represented by about 110,000 clones; more than 75% of them were singletons. Jointly, the top ten make up approximately 3.4% of the sample.

Collaborating institutions collected whole blood in K2EDTA tubes following their own protocols. For TCRbeta analysis, collaborators shipped samples as frozen whole blood, isolated PBMCs, or DNA extracted from either of those sample types. Trimming accounts for 0 bases at V and 3 bases at J, while the number of junction bases matched to no gene is 11. Per the germline V gene (reference sequence), SGHNT is the CDR1 and YYREEE is the CDR2. The CDR3 has 17 amino acids, counting the end cysteine and phenylalanine. Of all the DNA, just the CDR3 is kept, 51 bases in frame from base 1. Comment on this clone: Its recognized antigen is unknown. No clone much larger than this one lies a single base away; base qualities are absent.

The source of this sequence is a woman in her 50s with acute or convalescent COVID-19. Rearrangement joined TRBV5-4 to TRBJ2-5; 7 bases in the junction line up with TRBD2. Sequenced input: peripheral blood. The CDR3 in this case is CASSLALLAVGKETQYF. The DNA sequence follows: TGTGCCAGCAGCTTGGCCCTTCTAGCGGTGGGGAAAGAGACCCAGTACTTC.